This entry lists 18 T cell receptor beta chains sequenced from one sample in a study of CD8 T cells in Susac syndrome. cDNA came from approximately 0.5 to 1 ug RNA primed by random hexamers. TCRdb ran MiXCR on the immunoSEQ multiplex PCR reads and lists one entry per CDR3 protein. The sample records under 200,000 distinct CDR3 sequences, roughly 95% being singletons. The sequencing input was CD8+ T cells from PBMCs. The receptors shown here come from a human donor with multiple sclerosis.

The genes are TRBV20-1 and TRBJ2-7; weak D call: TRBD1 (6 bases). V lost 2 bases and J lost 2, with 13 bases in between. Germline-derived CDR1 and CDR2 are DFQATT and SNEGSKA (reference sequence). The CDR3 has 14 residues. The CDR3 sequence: CSARFGTTTYEQYF. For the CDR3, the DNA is TGCAGTGCTAGATTCGGGACAACAACCTACGAGCAGTACTTC.

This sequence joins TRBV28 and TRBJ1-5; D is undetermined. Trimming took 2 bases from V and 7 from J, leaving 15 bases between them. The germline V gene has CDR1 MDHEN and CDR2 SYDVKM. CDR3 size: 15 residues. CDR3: CASSLGAGYRQPQHF. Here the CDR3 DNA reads TGTGCCAGCAGTTTAGGTGCGGGGTATCGACAGCCCCAGCATTTT.

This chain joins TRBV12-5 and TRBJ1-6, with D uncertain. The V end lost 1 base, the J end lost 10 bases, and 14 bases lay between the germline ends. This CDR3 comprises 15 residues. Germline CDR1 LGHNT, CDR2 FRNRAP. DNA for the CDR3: TGTGCTAGTGGTTTGGGGACCACACTCGGGTCACCCCTCCACTTT. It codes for CASGLGTTLGSPLHF.

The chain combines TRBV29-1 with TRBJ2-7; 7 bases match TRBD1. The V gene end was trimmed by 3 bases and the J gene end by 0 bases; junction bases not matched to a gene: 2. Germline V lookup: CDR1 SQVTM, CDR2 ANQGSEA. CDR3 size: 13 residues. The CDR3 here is CSVETGLSYEQYF. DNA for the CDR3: TGCAGCGTTGAGACAGGGCTCTCCTACGAGCAGTACTTC.

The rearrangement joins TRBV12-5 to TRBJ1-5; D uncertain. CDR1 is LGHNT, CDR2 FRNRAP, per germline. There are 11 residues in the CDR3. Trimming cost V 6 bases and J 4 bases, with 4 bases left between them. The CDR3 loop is CASGRNQPQHF. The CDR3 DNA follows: TGTGCTAGTGGAAGAAATCAGCCCCAGCATTTT.

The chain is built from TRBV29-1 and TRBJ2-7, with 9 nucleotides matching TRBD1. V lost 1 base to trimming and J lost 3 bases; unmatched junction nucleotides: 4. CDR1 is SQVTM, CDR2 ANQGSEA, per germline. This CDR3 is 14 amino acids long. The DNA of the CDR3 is TGCAGCGTTGAAGCGGGACAGGGTTACTACGAGCAGTACTTC. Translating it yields CSVEAGQGYYEQYF.

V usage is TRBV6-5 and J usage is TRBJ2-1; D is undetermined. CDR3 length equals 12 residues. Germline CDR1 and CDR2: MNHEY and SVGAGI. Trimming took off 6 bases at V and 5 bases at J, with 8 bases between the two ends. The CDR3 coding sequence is TGTGCCAGCAGCCCTACAGACAATGAGCAGTTCTTC. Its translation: CASSPTDNEQFF.

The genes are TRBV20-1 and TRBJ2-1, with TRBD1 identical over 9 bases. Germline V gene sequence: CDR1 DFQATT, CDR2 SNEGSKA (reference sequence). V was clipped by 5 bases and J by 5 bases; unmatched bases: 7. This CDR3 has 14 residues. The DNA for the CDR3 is TGCAGTGCTTCGGGACAGGGCCGAAACAATGAGCAGTTCTTC. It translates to CSASGQGRNNEQFF.

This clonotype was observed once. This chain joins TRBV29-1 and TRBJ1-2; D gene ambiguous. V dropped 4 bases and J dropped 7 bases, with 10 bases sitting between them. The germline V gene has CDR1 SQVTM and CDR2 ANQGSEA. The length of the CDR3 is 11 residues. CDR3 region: CSVVAGAGYTF. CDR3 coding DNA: TGCAGCGTTGTGGCAGGAGCTGGCTACACCTTC.

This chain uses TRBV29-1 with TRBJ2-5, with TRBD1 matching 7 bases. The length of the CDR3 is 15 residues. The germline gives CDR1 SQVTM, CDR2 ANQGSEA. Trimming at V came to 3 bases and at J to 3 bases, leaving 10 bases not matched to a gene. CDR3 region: CSVDGDRTTKETQYF. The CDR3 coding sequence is TGCAGCGTTGATGGGGACAGAACTACTAAAGAGACCCAGTACTTC. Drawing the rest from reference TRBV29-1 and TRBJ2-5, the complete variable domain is SAVISQKPSRDICQRGTSLTIQCQVDSQVTMMFWYRQQPGQSLTLIATANQGSEATYESGFVIDKFPISRPNLTFSTLTVSNMSPEDSSIYLCSVDGDRTTKETQYFGPGTRLLVL.

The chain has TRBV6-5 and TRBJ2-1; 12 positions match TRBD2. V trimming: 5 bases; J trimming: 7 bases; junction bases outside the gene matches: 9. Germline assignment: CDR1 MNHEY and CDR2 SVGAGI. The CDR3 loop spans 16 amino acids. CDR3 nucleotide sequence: TGTGCCAGCAGTCTACAGACTAGCGGGAGTGGAAATGAGCAGTTCTTC. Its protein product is CASSLQTSGSGNEQFF.

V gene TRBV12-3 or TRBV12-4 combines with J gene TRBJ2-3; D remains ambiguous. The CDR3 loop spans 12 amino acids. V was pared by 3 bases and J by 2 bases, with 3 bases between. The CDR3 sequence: CASSLDTDTQYF. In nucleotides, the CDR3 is TGTGCCAGCAGTTTGGACACAGATACGCAGTATTTT.

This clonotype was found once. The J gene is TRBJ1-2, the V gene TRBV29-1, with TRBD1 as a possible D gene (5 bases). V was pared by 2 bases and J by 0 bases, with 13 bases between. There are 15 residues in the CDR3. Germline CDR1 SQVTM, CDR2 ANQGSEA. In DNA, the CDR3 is TGCAGCGTTGAATACCGGAAGACAGCTAACTATGGCTACACCTTC. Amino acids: CSVEYRKTANYGYTF.

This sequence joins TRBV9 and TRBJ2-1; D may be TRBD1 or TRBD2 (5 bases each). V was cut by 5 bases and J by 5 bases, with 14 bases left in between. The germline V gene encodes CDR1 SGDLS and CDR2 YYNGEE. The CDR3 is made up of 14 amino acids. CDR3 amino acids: CASSESGTHNEQFF. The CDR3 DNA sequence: TGTGCCAGCAGTGAGTCTGGGACCCACAATGAGCAGTTCTTC.

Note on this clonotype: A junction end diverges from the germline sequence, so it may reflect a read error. The CDR3: CASTGVRRGYTF. Here the CDR3 DNA reads TGTGCAAGCACAGGGGTTCGGCGGGGCTACACCTTC. The gene calls are TRBV7-9 and TRBJ1-2; 7 bases map to TRBD1. CDR3 length: 12 residues. The germline CDR1 and CDR2 sequences are SEHNR and FQNEAQ (reference sequence).

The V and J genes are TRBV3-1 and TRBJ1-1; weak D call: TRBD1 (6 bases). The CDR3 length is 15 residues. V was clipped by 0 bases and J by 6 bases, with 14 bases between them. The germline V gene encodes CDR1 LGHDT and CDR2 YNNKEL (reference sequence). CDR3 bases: TGTGCCAGCAGCCAAGAAGCCAGGGGTTCCCCTGAAGCTTTCTTT. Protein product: CASSQEARGSPEAFF.

CDR3 in amino acids: CASSQAGTSGLEQFF. The CDR3, as DNA: TGTGCCAGCAGCCAAGCCGGGACTAGCGGGCTTGAGCAGTTCTTC. The rearrangement joins TRBV3-1 to TRBJ2-1, with 12 bases fitting TRBD2. The CDR3 consists of 15 residues. J gave up 9 bases and V 1 base, and 4 bases lay outside the gene matches. Germline V gene sequence: CDR1 LGHDT, CDR2 YNNKEL (reference sequence).

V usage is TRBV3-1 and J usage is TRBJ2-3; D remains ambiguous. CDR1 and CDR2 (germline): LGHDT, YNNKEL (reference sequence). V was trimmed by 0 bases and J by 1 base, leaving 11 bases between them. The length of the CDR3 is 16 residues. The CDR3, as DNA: TGTGCCAGCAGCCAAGAGCTTGGACCGGGCACAGATACGCAGTATTTT. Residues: CASSQELGPGTDTQYF.